These T cell receptor beta chains were read from a single sample in a study of cytomegalovirus exposure and HLA in healthy donors. Using immunoSEQ multiplex PCR, the repertoire was profiled, and TCRdb retains in-frame clones only, with some absent. The repertoire includes 100,000 to 150,000 clones, 90% to 96% of them detected once, and 1.5% to 2% sits in the top ten. The sample taken for sequencing was PBMCs. Receptors were obtained from a man younger than 30 in good health and CMV-seronegative. Both conserved end residues are part of each CDR3. The D gene is left open where the match is weak. Clone sizes are given selectively: once, few, many, or a class where the clone is expanded.

J gene: TRBJ2-7
clone size: -
D gene: -
V gene: TRBV5-6
CDR3 DNA: TGTGCCAGCAGCTTGGGCCAACCCCCCGAGGGCGAGCAGTACTTC
CDR3 protein: CASSLGQPPEGEQYF

J gene: TRBJ2-7
clone size: -
D gene: -
V gene: TRBV11-2
CDR3 DNA: TGTGCCAGCAGCTTGGACTATTACTCCTACGAGCAGTACTTC
CDR3 protein: CASSLDYYSYEQYF

J gene: TRBJ1-5
clone size: -
D gene: TRBD1
V gene: TRBV19
CDR3 DNA: TGTGCCAGTAGTATGGGGACAGGGGGTGACCTCCTTAGCAATCAGCCCCAGCATTTT
CDR3 protein: CASSMGTGGDLLSNQPQHF

J gene: TRBJ1-3
clone size: -
D gene: TRBD1
V gene: TRBV13
CDR3 DNA: TGTGCCAGCAGCTCTCACAGGGGGCGTACAGGAAACACCATATATTTT
CDR3 protein: CASSSHRGRTGNTIYF

J gene: TRBJ1-4
clone size: -
D gene: -
V gene: TRBV15
CDR3 DNA: TGTGCCACCAGCAGAGATCAGGGAGGGTTAGCTAATGAAAAACTGTTTTTT
CDR3 protein: CATSRDQGGLANEKLFF

J gene: TRBJ2-7
clone size: -
D gene: TRBD1
V gene: TRBV15
CDR3 DNA: TGTGCCACCAGCAGACGGGACAGGGGTTACGAGCAGTACTTC
CDR3 protein: CATSRRDRGYEQYF

J gene: TRBJ1-5
clone size: -
D gene: TRBD1
V gene: TRBV28
CDR3 DNA: TGTGCCAGCAGTCCCACCGCTGACAGGGGGCAACCCCAGCATTTT
CDR3 protein: CASSPTADRGQPQHF

J gene: TRBJ1-1
clone size: -
D gene: -
V gene: TRBV11-2
CDR3 DNA: TGTGCCAGCAGCTTAGGCCAGTCGAACACTGAAGCTTTCTTT
CDR3 protein: CASSLGQSNTEAFF

J gene: TRBJ2-1
clone size: -
D gene: -
V gene: TRBV9
CDR3 DNA: TGTGCCAGCAGCGTATCACCCGGGACTCCCACCTACAATGAGCAGTTCTTC
CDR3 protein: CASSVSPGTPTYNEQFF

J gene: TRBJ2-6
clone size: once
D gene: -
V gene: TRBV30
CDR3 DNA: TGTGCCTGGAGAGAGGCTGGGGCCAACGTCCTGACTTTC
CDR3 protein: CAWREAGANVLTF

J gene: TRBJ2-5
clone size: few
D gene: -
V gene: TRBV27
CDR3 DNA: TGTGCCAGCTCCCAGTCGGTTCGGGGGGCGCGAGAGACCCAGTACTTC
CDR3 protein: CASSQSVRGARETQYF

J gene: TRBJ2-7
clone size: -
D gene: -
V gene: TRBV4-2
CDR3 DNA: TGTGCCAGCAGCCAAGTGCGGGACCCGGAGAACGAGCAGTACTTC
CDR3 protein: CASSQVRDPENEQYF

J gene: TRBJ2-1
clone size: -
D gene: -
V gene: TRBV28
CDR3 DNA: TGTGCCACCCGGGGCTCCTACAATGAGCAGTTCTTC
CDR3 protein: CATRGSYNEQFF

J gene: TRBJ1-2
clone size: few
D gene: -
V gene: TRBV5-1
CDR3 DNA: TGCGCCAGCAGCTTGGGACAGGATTATGGCTACACCTTC
CDR3 protein: CASSLGQDYGYTF

J gene: TRBJ2-7
clone size: -
D gene: -
V gene: TRBV19
CDR3 DNA: TGTGCCAGTAGTATGTCCCCCCGGGTCGAGGAGGTGCAGTACTTC
CDR3 protein: CASSMSPRVEEVQYF

J gene: TRBJ2-5
clone size: once
D gene: -
V gene: TRBV11-1
CDR3 DNA: TGTGCCAGCAGCCCTAGAGGGTTCCAAGAGACCCAGTACTTC
CDR3 protein: CASSPRGFQETQYF

J gene: TRBJ2-1
clone size: -
D gene: -
V gene: TRBV18
CDR3 DNA: TGTGCCAGCTCACCATTCTTAGGGGGAAACTTCTCCTACAATGAGCAGTTCTTC
CDR3 protein: CASSPFLGGNFSYNEQFF

J gene: TRBJ2-2
clone size: once
D gene: TRBD1
V gene: TRBV29-1
CDR3 DNA: TGCAGCTCCCTCACGCCCGGGACAGGGGGCACCGGGGAGCTGTTTTTT
CDR3 protein: CSSLTPGTGGTGELFF

J gene: TRBJ2-7
clone size: -
D gene: TRBD2
V gene: TRBV27
CDR3 DNA: TGTGCCAGCAGGTCCTGGGGGGGCTCCTACGAGCAGTACTTC
CDR3 protein: CASRSWGGSYEQYF

J gene: TRBJ2-6
clone size: -
D gene: -
V gene: TRBV4-3
CDR3 DNA: TGCGCCAGCAGCCCAGAAGACAGTCCTGGGGCCAACGTCCTGACTTTC
CDR3 protein: CASSPEDSPGANVLTF

J gene: TRBJ2-5
clone size: -
D gene: TRBD1
V gene: TRBV9
CDR3 DNA: TGTGCCAGCAGCTCACCGGGACAGGGGGCGCAAGAGACCCAGTACTTC
CDR3 protein: CASSSPGQGAQETQYF

J gene: TRBJ2-3
clone size: -
D gene: TRBD1
V gene: TRBV4-3
CDR3 DNA: TGCGCCAGCAGCCAAGGGGGGACAGGGCGAGATACGCAGTATTTT
CDR3 protein: CASSQGGTGRDTQYF

J gene: TRBJ1-5
clone size: -
D gene: TRBD1
V gene: TRBV28
CDR3 DNA: TGTGCCAGCAGTTTAGAAGGGACAGGTGATCAGCCCCAGCATTTT
CDR3 protein: CASSLEGTGDQPQHF

J gene: TRBJ1-5
clone size: -
D gene: TRBD1
V gene: TRBV28
CDR3 DNA: TGTGCCAGCAAAACGGGACAGGTCAATCAGCCCCAGCATTTT
CDR3 protein: CASKTGQVNQPQHF

J gene: TRBJ2-7
clone size: once
D gene: -
V gene: TRBV11-2
CDR3 DNA: TGTGCCAGCAGCTTAGATATGGTTGGGTTAGACAGCCAGTACTTC
CDR3 protein: CASSLDMVGLDSQYF

J gene: TRBJ2-7
clone size: -
D gene: TRBD2
V gene: TRBV7-8
CDR3 DNA: TGTGCCAGCAGCTCCCGCGGGACTAGCGGGAGTATGGAGCAGTACTTC
CDR3 protein: CASSSRGTSGSMEQYF

J gene: TRBJ1-1
clone size: -
D gene: -
V gene: TRBV6-6
CDR3 DNA: TGTGCCAGCAGTTACGTGTCGGTGAACACTGAAGCTTTCTTT
CDR3 protein: CASSYVSVNTEAFF

J gene: TRBJ2-7
clone size: -
D gene: TRBD2
V gene: TRBV6-1
CDR3 DNA: TGTGCCAGCGTGAGGACTAGCGGTTACGAGCAGTACTTC
CDR3 protein: CASVRTSGYEQYF

J gene: TRBJ2-7
clone size: once
D gene: TRBD1
V gene: TRBV7-9
CDR3 DNA: TGTGCCAGCATCCAGACAGGGACCTACGAGCAGTACTTC
CDR3 protein: CASIQTGTYEQYF

J gene: TRBJ2-2
clone size: -
D gene: TRBD2
V gene: TRBV7-6
CDR3 DNA: TGTGCCAGCAGCCCCTCCCCCCTACTAGCGGGAGGTACGAACACCGGGGAGCTGTTTTTT
CDR3 protein: CASSPSPLLAGGTNTGELFF

J gene: TRBJ1-1
clone size: -
D gene: -
V gene: TRBV4-1
CDR3 DNA: TGCGCCAGCAGCCAAGTCGTTCACGGCGCGGACACTGAAGCTTTCTTT
CDR3 protein: CASSQVVHGADTEAFF

J gene: TRBJ2-5
clone size: -
D gene: TRBD1
V gene: TRBV7-2
CDR3 DNA: TGTGCCAGCAGCTTAGCCGGACAGGGGGGACAAGAGACCCAGTACTTC
CDR3 protein: CASSLAGQGGQETQYF

J gene: TRBJ2-7
clone size: -
D gene: -
V gene: TRBV9
CDR3 DNA: TGTGCCAGCAGCTCAGAGGGTGGGGTCTACGAGCAGTACTTC
CDR3 protein: CASSSEGGVYEQYF

J gene: TRBJ2-3
clone size: -
D gene: TRBD1
V gene: TRBV19
CDR3 DNA: TGTGCCAGTAGTCCGCGGACAGGCCAGGATACGCAGTATTTT
CDR3 protein: CASSPRTGQDTQYF

J gene: TRBJ1-2
clone size: -
D gene: -
V gene: TRBV27
CDR3 DNA: TGTGCCAGCAGTAGAGGGAGTCTGGCAAACTATGGCTACACCTTC
CDR3 protein: CASSRGSLANYGYTF

J gene: TRBJ2-1
clone size: -
D gene: -
V gene: TRBV18
CDR3 DNA: TGTGCCAGCTCATCCCCACCTGGGGAGGATGAGCAGTTCTTC
CDR3 protein: CASSSPPGEDEQFF

J gene: TRBJ1-5
clone size: -
D gene: TRBD1
V gene: TRBV28
CDR3 DNA: TGTGCCAGCACTCGGGACAGGGGTCTCAATCAGCCCCAGCATTTT
CDR3 protein: CASTRDRGLNQPQHF

J gene: TRBJ2-5
clone size: -
D gene: TRBD1
V gene: TRBV7-6
CDR3 DNA: TGTGCCAGCAGCTTACCGGCGATACAGGGGGCGAGAGAGACCCAGTACTTC
CDR3 protein: CASSLPAIQGARETQYF

J gene: TRBJ2-7
clone size: -
D gene: -
V gene: TRBV5-5
CDR3 DNA: TGTGCCAGCAGCTTGACATACGAGCAGTACTTC
CDR3 protein: CASSLTYEQYF

J gene: TRBJ2-3
clone size: -
D gene: -
V gene: TRBV5-4
CDR3 DNA: TGTGCCAGCAGCTTTCAACTAGGCCTCACAGATACGCAGTATTTT
CDR3 protein: CASSFQLGLTDTQYF

J gene: TRBJ2-3
clone size: once
D gene: -
V gene: TRBV29-1
CDR3 DNA: TGCAGCGTTGAGGGGCAGTCCACAGATACGCAGTATTTT
CDR3 protein: CSVEGQSTDTQYF

J gene: TRBJ1-2
clone size: -
D gene: TRBD1
V gene: TRBV6-5
CDR3 DNA: TGTGCCAGCACCCAAAGTAGGGGGCAGGGCTACACCTTC
CDR3 protein: CASTQSRGQGYTF